This T cell receptor (beta chain) stems from a study of blood T cell repertoires in COVID-19. Generated by immunoSEQ multiplex PCR, the TCRdb table keeps only in-frame clones and is missing some. The data hold some 100,000 clones, with roughly 92% observed a single time. The specimen sequenced was peripheral blood. The sequence was obtained from an older woman with active COVID-19.

CDR3 in DNA: TGTGCCAGCAGCCAAGGACAGGGCGTTTTAGAGAACACCATATATTTT. Translation: CASSQGQGVLENTIYF. V gene TRBV3-1 (or the pseudogene TRBV3-2) combines with J gene TRBJ1-3; 7 bases are a match to TRBD1. The CDR3 totals 16 residues. The germline gives CDR1 LGHDT, CDR2 YNNKEL (reference sequence). The trim removed 1 base at V and 7 bases at J, leaving 10 bases unmatched.